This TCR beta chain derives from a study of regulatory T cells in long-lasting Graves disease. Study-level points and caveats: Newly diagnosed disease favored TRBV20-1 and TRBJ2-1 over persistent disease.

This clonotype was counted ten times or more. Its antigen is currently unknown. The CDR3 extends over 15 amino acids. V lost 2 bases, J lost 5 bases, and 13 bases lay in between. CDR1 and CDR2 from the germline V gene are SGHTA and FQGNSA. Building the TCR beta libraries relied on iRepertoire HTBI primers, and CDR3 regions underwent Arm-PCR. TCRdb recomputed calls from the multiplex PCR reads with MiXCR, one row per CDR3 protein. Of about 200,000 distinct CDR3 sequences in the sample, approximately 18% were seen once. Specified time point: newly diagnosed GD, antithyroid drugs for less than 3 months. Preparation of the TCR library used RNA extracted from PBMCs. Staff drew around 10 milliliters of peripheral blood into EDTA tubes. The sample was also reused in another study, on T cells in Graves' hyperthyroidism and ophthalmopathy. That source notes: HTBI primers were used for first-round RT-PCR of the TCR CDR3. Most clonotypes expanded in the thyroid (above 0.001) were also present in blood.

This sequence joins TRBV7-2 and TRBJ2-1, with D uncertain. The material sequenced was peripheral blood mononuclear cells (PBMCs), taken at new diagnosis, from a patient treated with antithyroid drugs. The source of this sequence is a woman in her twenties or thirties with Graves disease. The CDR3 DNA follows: TGTGCCAGCAGCTTAAAGGTTGCGCGGAACAATGAGCAGTTCTTC. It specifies CASSLKVARNNEQFF.